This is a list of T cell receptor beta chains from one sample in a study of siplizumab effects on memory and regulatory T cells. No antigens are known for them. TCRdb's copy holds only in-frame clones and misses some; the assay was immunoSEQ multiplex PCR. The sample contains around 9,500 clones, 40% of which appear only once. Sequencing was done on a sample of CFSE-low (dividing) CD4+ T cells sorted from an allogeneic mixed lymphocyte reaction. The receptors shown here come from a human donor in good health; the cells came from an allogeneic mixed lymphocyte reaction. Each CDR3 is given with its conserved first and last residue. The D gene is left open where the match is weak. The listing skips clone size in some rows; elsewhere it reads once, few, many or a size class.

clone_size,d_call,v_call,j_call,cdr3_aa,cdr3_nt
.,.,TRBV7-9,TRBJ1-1,CASSWGYSEAFF,TGTGCCAGCAGCTGGGGATACTCTGAAGCTTTCTTT
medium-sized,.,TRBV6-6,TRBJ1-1,CASTSTYSEAFF,TGTGCCAGCACCTCGACCTACAGTGAAGCTTTCTTT
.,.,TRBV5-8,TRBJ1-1,CASSLDRLGAFF,TGTGCCAGCAGCTTGGACAGGCTTGGAGCTTTCTTT
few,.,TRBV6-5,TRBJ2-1,CASSYSGGEQFF,TGTGCCAGCAGTTACTCAGGGGGTGAGCAGTTCTTC
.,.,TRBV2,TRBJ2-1,CASSEVRYNEQFF,TGTGCCAGCAGTGAAGTCAGATACAATGAGCAGTTCTTC
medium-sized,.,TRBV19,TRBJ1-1,CASSISGNTEAFF,TGTGCCAGTAGTATATCTGGGAACACTGAAGCTTTCTTT
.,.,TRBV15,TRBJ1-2,CATSRDRSEGYTF,TGTGCCACCAGCAGAGATAGATCAGAGGGCTACACCTTC
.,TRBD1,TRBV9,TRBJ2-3,CASSTGTAASSTDTQYF,TGTGCCAGCAGCACGGGGACAGCCGCCTCTAGCACAGATACGCAGTATTTT
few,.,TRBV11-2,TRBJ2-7,CASSPLQVTYEQYF,TGTGCCAGCAGCCCCCTACAGGTTACCTACGAGCAGTACTTC
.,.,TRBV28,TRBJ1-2,CASSSRLLGGYTF,TGTGCCAGCAGTTCGCGACTGCTGGGGGGCTACACCTTC
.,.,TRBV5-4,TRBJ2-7,CASSDKQGSPYEQYF,TGTGCCAGCAGCGACAAACAGGGATCTCCCTACGAGCAGTACTTC
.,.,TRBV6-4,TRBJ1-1,CASSDSSRNTEAFF,TGTGCCAGCAGTGACTCGAGTCGCAACACTGAAGCTTTCTTT